The 27 T cell receptor beta chains below all came from one sample that was sequenced in a study of cytomegalovirus exposure and HLA in healthy donors. The PCR was carried out with 60 Vbeta primers and 13 Jbeta primers. Clones were sequenced by immunoSEQ multiplex PCR, and TCRdb holds only the in-frame ones, with some missing. The data show 40,000 or so clones, 55% to 75% seen once. The sample was PBMCs. Receptor source: a man aged 45-60 years in good health and CMV-seropositive.

The chain couples TRBV2 to TRBJ1-1; TRBD1 aligns across 7 bases. The CDR3 has 14 residues. Germline V gene data show CDR1 as SNHLY and CDR2 as FYNNEI. V shed 6 bases and J 0 bases; nucleotides not matched to a gene: 4. The CDR3 loop is CASRGQFMNTEAFF. The DNA for the CDR3 is TGTGCCAGCAGGGGACAGTTCATGAACACTGAAGCTTTCTTT. Full variable domain (rest looked up from reference TRBV2 and TRBJ1-1): EPEVTQTPSHQVTQMGQEVILRCVPISNHLYFYWYRQILGQKVEFLVSFYNNEISEKSEIFDDQFSVERPDGSNFTLKIRSTKLEDSAMYFCASRGQFMNTEAFFGQGTRLTVV.

The rearrangement uses TRBV19 and TRBJ1-2; 7 positions match TRBD1. The germline V gene has CDR1 LNHDA and CDR2 SQIVND (reference sequence). Germline trimming cut 3 bases from V and 4 bases from J; bases unmatched to any gene: 2. CDR3 length: 13 residues. The CDR3 sequence: CASSMDRFYGYTF. The CDR3 region has the DNA TGTGCCAGTAGTATGGACAGGTTCTATGGCTACACCTTC. Combining the CDR3 with reference TRBV19 and TRBJ1-2 gives the whole variable domain DGGITQSPKYLFRKEGQNVTLSCEQNLNHDAMYWYRQDPGQGLRLIYYSQIVNDFQKGDIAEGYSVSREKKESFPLTVTSAQKNPTAFYLCASSMDRFYGYTFGSGTRLTVV.

The chain carries TRBV18 and TRBJ2-4; a weak D match, TRBD1 (6 bases). CDR3 length: 15 residues. Germline loops: CDR1 KGHSH, CDR2 LQKENI. Trimming took 3 bases from V and 5 from J, leaving 14 bases between them. The CDR3 bases are TGTGCCAGCTCACCGACTGGGGGCGGTGAAAACATTCAGTACTTC. Amino acid sequence: CASSPTGGGENIQYF.

This clone was seen only a few times. V is TRBV5-1 and J is TRBJ1-6, with 7 bases fitting TRBD1. Germline CDR1 SGHRS, CDR2 YFSETQ. J gave up 5 bases and V 0 bases, and 5 bases lay outside the gene matches. The CDR3 consists of 16 residues. The CDR3 DNA is TGCGCCAGCAGCTTGGGCGTCGACAGGGATAATTCACCCCTCCACTTT. This encodes CASSLGVDRDNSPLHF.

The chain links TRBV18 to TRBJ1-5, with no clear D. Germline V lookup: CDR1 KGHSH, CDR2 LQKENI. The ends were cut back, 1 base at V and 7 bases at J, with 11 bases in the middle. This CDR3 contains 14 residues. CDR3 in DNA: TGTGCCAGCTCACCACAGGGATCGGGGCAGCCCCAGCATTTT. Protein: CASSPQGSGQPQHF.

The chain has TRBV6-1 and TRBJ2-5, with a possible D match to TRBD1 (6 bases). CDR3 length equals 10 residues. Per germline, CDR1 MNHNS and CDR2 SASEGT. Trimming took off 10 bases at V and 7 bases at J, with 10 bases between the two ends. In DNA form, the CDR3 reads TGTGCCATACAGGGCTGGACCCAGTACTTC. Protein: CAIQGWTQYF.

The chain carries TRBV28 and TRBJ1-1; D gene ambiguous. V lost 9 bases and J lost 6, with 17 bases in between. The germline gives CDR1 MDHEN, CDR2 SYDVKM. The CDR3 runs 13 residues. In DNA form, the CDR3 reads TGTGCCAGTCGTAAATCGGGGTCCCCTGAAGCTTTCTTT. It specifies CASRKSGSPEAFF.

V gene TRBV5-4 combines with J gene TRBJ2-5, with 11 nucleotides matching TRBD2. The CDR3 has 16 amino acids. V was pared by 0 bases and J by 1 base, with 2 bases of the junction left unmatched. Germline values: CDR1 SGHNT, CDR2 YYREEE (reference sequence). Written as DNA, the CDR3 is TGTGCCAGCAGCTTGGGTACTAGCGGGGGCCAAGAGACCCAGTACTTC. It codes for CASSLGTSGGQETQYF.

The CDR3 region is CASSTRQSPLGSSPLHF. The CDR3 DNA follows: TGTGCCAGCAGCACTCGACAATCTCCCTTAGGTAGTTCACCCCTCCACTTT. The J gene is TRBJ1-6, the V gene TRBV5-4; D is undetermined. V was pared by 4 bases and J by 9 bases, with 23 bases between. Germline loops: CDR1 SGHNT, CDR2 YYREEE (reference sequence). The CDR3 sequence is 17 residues long.

In its sample, this clone was seen once. This chain joins TRBV7-9 and TRBJ1-5; D is unresolved. CDR1 and CDR2 (germline): SEHNR, FQNEAQ (reference sequence). The germline V and J ends were trimmed by 3 bases and 9 bases, with 12 bases remaining between them. The CDR3 sequence is 13 residues long. CDR3 residues: CASSLDGGWPQHF. The CDR3, as DNA: TGTGCCAGCAGCTTGGACGGAGGATGGCCCCAGCATTTT. Using reference TRBV7-9 and TRBJ1-5 for the parts outside the CDR3, the full variable domain is DTGVSQNPRHKITKRGQNVTFRCDPISEHNRLYWYRQTLGQGPEFLTYFQNEAQLEKSRLLSDRFSAERPKGSFSTLEIQRTEQGDSAMYLCASSLDGGWPQHFGDGTRLSIL.

The CDR3 loop reads CASSLYPGQLSYEQYF. The CDR3 DNA is TGTGCCAGTAGCCTCTATCCGGGACAACTATCCTACGAGCAGTACTTC. J is TRBJ2-7 and V is TRBV19; D is possibly TRBD1 (6 bases). The V end was cut by 6 bases, the J end by 1 base, with 19 bases between. The length of the CDR3 is 16 residues. Germline assignment: CDR1 LNHDA and CDR2 SQIVND (reference sequence).

V usage is TRBV5-1 and J usage is TRBJ2-5, with 8 positions matching TRBD1. Germline V lookup: CDR1 SGHRS, CDR2 YFSETQ. The CDR3 totals 14 residues. J gave up 5 bases and V 4 bases, and 7 bases lay outside the gene matches. For the CDR3, the DNA is TGCGCCAGCAGCCACCCGGACAGGGTTGAGACCCAGTACTTC. This codes for CASSHPDRVETQYF. Supplemented by reference TRBV5-1 and TRBJ2-5, the full variable domain reads KAGVTQTPRYLIKTRGQQVTLSCSPISGHRSVSWYQQTPGQGLQFLFEYFSETQRNKGNFPGRFSGRQFSNSRSEMNVSTLELGDSALYLCASSHPDRVETQYFGPGTRLLVL.

The rearrangement joins TRBV30 to TRBJ2-3; TRBD1 matches at 7 bases. Germline CDR1 is GTSNPN and CDR2 is SVGIG (reference sequence). V shed 5 bases and J 3 bases; nucleotides not matched to a gene: 5. CDR3 size: 13 residues. The CDR3 DNA reads as TGTGCCTGGGACAGGGTTCAGACAGATACGCAGTATTTT. Amino acid sequence: CAWDRVQTDTQYF. The complete variable domain, with remaining parts taken from reference TRBV30 and TRBJ2-3, reads SQTIHQWPATLVQPVGSPLSLECTVEGTSNPNLYWYRQAAGRGLQLLFYSVGIGQISSEVPQNLSASRPQDRQFILSSKKLLLSDSGFYLCAWDRVQTDTQYFGPGTRLTVL.

The chain joins TRBV6-5 to TRBJ1-1; tentatively, D is TRBD1 (6 bases). The CDR3 runs 14 residues. Germline V lookup: CDR1 MNHEY, CDR2 SVGAGI. The V and J ends lost 4 bases and 1 base respectively, with 10 bases between them. The CDR3 reads CASSSETGNTEAFF. CDR3 coding DNA: TGTGCCAGCAGTTCTGAGACAGGGAACACTGAAGCTTTCTTT.

This clone was detected only once. The chain uses TRBV7-2 and TRBJ1-5; TRBD1 matches at 8 bases. Germline values: CDR1 SGHTA, CDR2 FQGNSA. Trimming took 4 bases from V and 7 from J; bases not matched to a gene: 6. The CDR3 runs to 14 residues. The CDR3 loop reads CASSSDRAGQPQHF. The CDR3 DNA reads as TGTGCCAGCAGCTCGGACAGGGCGGGGCAGCCCCAGCATTTT.

This clone was found a few times. The chain joins TRBV7-7 to TRBJ2-5, with D possibly matching TRBD1 (6 bases). V was clipped by 5 bases and J by 1 base, with 11 bases between them. Per germline, CDR1 SSHAT and CDR2 FNYEAQ (reference sequence). The CDR3 has 14 amino acids. DNA for the CDR3: TGTGCCAGCAGCCGAGGACAGCTCCAAGAGACCCAGTACTTC. Translated: CASSRGQLQETQYF.

The V and J genes are TRBV18 and TRBJ2-7; possible D gene TRBD1, 5 bases. V was shortened by 4 bases and J by 5 bases, with 6 bases between the two germline ends. This CDR3 region has 11 residues. Per the germline V gene, CDR1 is KGHSH and CDR2 is LQKENI. The CDR3 sequence: CASSQQDEQYF. CDR3 nucleotides: TGTGCCAGCTCACAACAGGACGAGCAGTACTTC.

The chain uses TRBV30 and TRBJ1-5; the match to TRBD1 covers 7 bases. The length of the CDR3 is 12 residues. The germline CDR1 and CDR2 sequences are GTSNPN and SVGIG (reference sequence). The J segment lost 7 bases and the V segment lost 8 bases, leaving 8 bases of the junction unmatched. DNA for the CDR3: TGTGCCAGTGGACAGGCCGGGCAGCCCCAGCATTTT. It encodes CASGQAGQPQHF.

This chain joins TRBV7-3 and TRBJ2-6, with TRBD2 as a possible D gene (7 bases). V shed 5 bases and J shed 0 bases, with 23 bases lying between them. The CDR3 length is 20 residues. The V gene's germline CDR1 is SGHTA and CDR2 FQGTGA. Written as DNA, the CDR3 is TGTGCCAGCAGCCGAGTCTACAGGGAGGGGCAACCCTCTGGGGCCAACGTCCTGACTTTC. It translates to CASSRVYREGQPSGANVLTF.

The chain uses TRBV4-2 and TRBJ1-6, with 7 bases identical to TRBD1. Germline V CDR1 and CDR2: LGHNA, YNFKEQ. J lost 8 bases, V lost 0 bases, and 1 base had no gene match. The CDR3 extends over 14 amino acids. The CDR3 DNA sequence: TGTGCCAGCAGCCAAGAGGGGACAGATTCACCCCTCCACTTT. Encoded protein: CASSQEGTDSPLHF.

A single count supports this clone. The V gene is TRBV18, the J gene TRBJ1-4; D gene ambiguous. CDR3 size: 13 residues. From germline, CDR1 is KGHSH and CDR2 LQKENI. Trimming took off 3 bases at V and 8 bases at J, with 10 bases between the two ends. CDR3 nucleotides: TGTGCCAGCTCACCTAGGAGTGGGGAAAAACTGTTTTTT. Its translation is CASSPRSGEKLFF.

This sequence joins TRBV28 and TRBJ1-6; D might be TRBD1 (5 bases). This CDR3 contains 16 residues. V was clipped by 4 bases and J by 9 bases, with 19 bases between them. Germline CDR1 reads MDHEN; CDR2 reads SYDVKM. This CDR3 is CASSSPPWGTGSPLHF. CDR3 DNA: TGTGCCAGCAGTTCCCCCCCCTGGGGGACTGGTTCACCCCTCCACTTT.

The chain links TRBV5-6 to TRBJ2-2, with D perhaps TRBD2 (6 bases). The CDR3 extends over 17 amino acids. V gave up 4 bases and J gave up 9 bases, with 25 bases separating them. The germline V gene encodes CDR1 SGHDT and CDR2 YYEEEE. The DNA for the CDR3 is TGTGCCAGCAGCGCGCCCGATGCGGGCGCTCGGGGGAGGGAGCTGTTTTTT. As protein: CASSAPDAGARGRELFF.

This sequence joins TRBV7-2 and TRBJ1-3, with D unclear. V lost 6 bases and J 7 bases, leaving 13 bases between the germline ends. Per the germline V gene, CDR1 is SGHTA and CDR2 is FQGNSA. This CDR3 comprises 13 residues. As DNA, the CDR3 is TGTGCCAGCAGACACCCGTGGGAGAACACCATATATTTT. Its translation is CASRHPWENTIYF.

V usage is TRBV5-1 and J usage is TRBJ2-1; D might be TRBD2 (6 bases). CDR1 is SGHRS, CDR2 YFSETQ, per germline. This CDR3 region has 15 residues. V was shortened by 5 bases and J by 6 bases, with 18 bases between the two germline ends. The CDR3 spells CASRRPEGGPNEQFF. CDR3 nucleotides: TGCGCCAGCAGGAGGCCTGAGGGAGGCCCCAATGAGCAGTTCTTC. Drawing the rest from reference TRBV5-1 and TRBJ2-1, the complete variable domain is KAGVTQTPRYLIKTRGQQVTLSCSPISGHRSVSWYQQTPGQGLQFLFEYFSETQRNKGNFPGRFSGRQFSNSRSEMNVSTLELGDSALYLCASRRPEGGPNEQFFGPGTRLTVL.

The chain links TRBV13 to TRBJ1-2; 7 bases line up with TRBD1. The CDR3 is made up of 15 amino acids. Germline lookup yields CDR1 PRHDT and CDR2 FYEKMQ (reference sequence). V lost 3 bases and J lost 7; bases outside the gene matches: 11. The CDR3 sequence is CASSFRQGRSGGYTF. The CDR3 coding sequence is TGTGCCAGCAGCTTCCGACAGGGAAGATCCGGTGGCTACACCTTC.

This clone is a singleton in its sample. The V and J genes are TRBV9 and TRBJ1-1; TRBD1 is a possible D gene (6 bases). V dropped 4 bases and J dropped 0 bases, with 7 bases sitting between them. This CDR3 region has 13 residues. CDR1 is SGDLS, CDR2 YYNGEE, per germline. In DNA, the CDR3 is TGTGCCAGCAGCCGGGACATGAACACTGAAGCTTTCTTT. This sequence encodes CASSRDMNTEAFF.